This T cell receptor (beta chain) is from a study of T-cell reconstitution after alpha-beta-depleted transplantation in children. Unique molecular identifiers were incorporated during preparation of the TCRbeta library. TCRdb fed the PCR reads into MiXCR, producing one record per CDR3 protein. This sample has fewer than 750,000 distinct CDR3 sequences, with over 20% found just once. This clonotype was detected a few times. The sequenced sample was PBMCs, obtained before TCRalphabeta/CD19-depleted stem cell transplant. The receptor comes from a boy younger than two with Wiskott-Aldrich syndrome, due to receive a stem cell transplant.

The CDR3 DNA is TGCGCCAGCAGCTTGGGACAGAGAGATGAAGCTTTCTTT. It encodes CASSLGQRDEAFF. The V call is TRBV5-1, the J call TRBJ1-1, with D possibly TRBD1 on 5 matching bases. Trimming removed 0 bases at V and 7 bases at J, with 10 bases between. Germline CDR1 and CDR2: SGHRS and YFSETQ. The CDR3 covers 13 residues.